These T cell receptor beta chains were read from a single sample in a study of human CD4 T cells and Enterobacteriaceae. The protocol was immunoSEQ multiplex PCR, while the TCRdb copy is restricted to in-frame clones and leaves out a portion. The sample comprises 500 or so clones, about 38% of which are singletons, and around 25% rests with the top ten. Sequencing was done on a sample of bacteria-reactive CD4+ T cells grown in culture. These receptor sequences come from a human donor in good health. Each CDR3 is given with its conserved first and last residue. Fields, in order: clone size, V gene, J gene, D gene, CDR3 DNA, CDR3 protein. A D gene is named only where the DNA matches it firmly. The size field is filled for only some rows; it gives once, few, many or a size class.

>NA|TRBV30|TRBJ1-5|NA
TGTGCCTGGAGTAGCAGTTATGTAGGGCCCCAGCATTTT
CAWSSSYVGPQHF
>medium-sized|TRBV6-6|TRBJ2-1|NA
TGTGCCAGCAGTTTGGAGGGGTGGCAGTTCTTC
CASSLEGWQFF
>large|TRBV4-1|TRBJ2-3|TRBD1
TGCGCCAGCAGCCAAGACCCCCACCGGGACAGGGGCACAGATACGCAGTATTTT
CASSQDPHRDRGTDTQYF
>few|TRBV28|TRBJ2-7|TRBD2
TGTGCCAGCAGTACCCCTCCTAGCGGGAGATACGAGCAGTACTTC
CASSTPPSGRYEQYF
>hyperexpanded|TRBV7-3|TRBJ1-1|NA
TGTGCCAGCACCCCAGGGCTCCTAATGAACACTGAAGCTTTCTTT
CASTPGLLMNTEAFF
>NA|TRBV10-2|TRBJ1-1|TRBD1
TGCGCCAGCAGTGAGTCCGGGACAGGGAAGAGGAACACTGAAGCTTTCTTT
CASSESGTGKRNTEAFF
>NA|TRBV27|TRBJ2-1|TRBD2
TGTGCCAGCAGGGTTCTCGGGGGGGCCCTGGATGAGCAGTTCTTC
CASRVLGGALDEQFF
>medium-sized|TRBV6-6|TRBJ2-3|TRBD2
TGTGCCAGCAGTTACCTCGGGACTAGCAAAACAGATACGCAGTATTTT
CASSYLGTSKTDTQYF
>NA|TRBV18|TRBJ2-5|NA
TGTGCCAGCTCAAACACTGAGGGCAGGGCTGGGACCCAGTACTTC
CASSNTEGRAGTQYF
>NA|TRBV10-3|TRBJ1-3|NA
TGTGCCATCAGAGCGGACAGCTCTGGAAACACCATATATTTT
CAIRADSSGNTIYF
>few|TRBV9|TRBJ2-1|TRBD2
TGTGCCAGCAGCGTATTGGCTAGCGGGATATTGAATGAGCAGTTCTTC
CASSVLASGILNEQFF
>NA|TRBV2|TRBJ2-7|NA
TGTGCCAGCAGTGAAGGTCGCAGGGTAGGCGAGCAGTACTTC
CASSEGRRVGEQYF
>NA|TRBV6-4|TRBJ2-1|TRBD2
TGTGCCAGCAGCTCTAGCGGGGACTCCTACAATGAGCAGTTCTTC
CASSSSGDSYNEQFF
>NA|TRBV30|TRBJ1-2|NA
TGTGCCTGGAGTCCGTTATCCCAGTCTGAATCTAACTATGGCTACACCTTC
CAWSPLSQSESNYGYTF
>NA|TRBV10-3|TRBJ2-5|NA
TGTGCCATCAGTGAACAGGAAGGTAAAGAGACCCAGTACTTC
CAISEQEGKETQYF
>few|TRBV2|TRBJ1-2|NA
TGTGCCAGCAGTGAAGAGGGGTACTATGGCTACACCTTC
CASSEEGYYGYTF
>once|TRBV6-5|TRBJ2-7|TRBD1
TGTGCCAGCAGTTTGGCGGGACAGGAGTACTTC
CASSLAGQEYF
>few|TRBV18|TRBJ2-7|TRBD1
TGTGCCAGCTCAAGTCCGGACAGGGGGCGTTACGAGCAGTACTTC
CASSSPDRGRYEQYF
>NA|TRBV18|TRBJ1-3|NA
TGTGCCAGCTCACGGGGGGCCGGCGGAAACACCATATATTTT
CASSRGAGGNTIYF
>NA|TRBV5-1|TRBJ2-7|NA
TGCGCCAGCAGCTTGCCCGCGGCTTCCTACGAGCAGTACTTC
CASSLPAASYEQYF
>large|TRBV6-1|TRBJ2-1|NA
TGTGCCAGTTCCGGGACGGGCTACAATGAGCAGTTCTTC
CASSGTGYNEQFF
>NA|TRBV18|TRBJ1-2|NA
TGTGCCAGCTCACCAGGGGGCAACTATGGCTACACCTTC
CASSPGGNYGYTF
>few|TRBV6-4|TRBJ2-2|NA
TGTGCCAGCAGTGACTCGGGGGACACCGGGGAGCTGTTTTTT
CASSDSGDTGELFF
>medium-sized|TRBV7-2|TRBJ2-5|TRBD2
TGTGCCAGCATCTCCGGGACTAGCGGGGGAAAAGAGACCCAGTACTTC
CASISGTSGGKETQYF
>large|TRBV28|TRBJ1-5|NA
TGTGCCAGCAGTTTCCGGGACAATCAGCCCCAGCATTTT
CASSFRDNQPQHF
>large|TRBV19|TRBJ2-7|TRBD1
TGTGCCAGTACCCCGGGACAGGTTTTTGGGACCTACGAGCAGTACTTC
CASTPGQVFGTYEQYF
>NA|TRBV30|TRBJ2-7|NA
TGTGCCTGGAGTGTATCGGGCTACGAGCAGTACTTC
CAWSVSGYEQYF
>NA|TRBV25-1|TRBJ2-5|TRBD1
TGTGCCAGCAGGACAGGGGGCGAGTGGGAGACCCAGTACTTC
CASRTGGEWETQYF
>few|TRBV30|TRBJ1-2|NA
TGTGCCTGTAAGGGGGGAGGGGACGGCTACACCTTC
CACKGGGDGYTF
>NA|TRBV30|TRBJ2-5|NA
TGTGCCTGGAGTGTGGGGGGGGCGAAGACCCAGTACTTC
CAWSVGGAKTQYF
>NA|TRBV7-8|TRBJ1-5|NA
TGTGCCAGCAGCACCTCGGGAGGGAATAGCAATCAGCCCCAGCATTTT
CASSTSGGNSNQPQHF
>few|TRBV18|TRBJ2-7|NA
TGTGCCAGTTCACGTGGGGCGATAACCTACGAGCAGTACTTC
CASSRGAITYEQYF
>NA|TRBV4-2|TRBJ2-7|TRBD2
TGTGCCAGCAGCCAACGGACGGGACTAGCGGGGACTAGCTCCTACGAGCAGTACTTC
CASSQRTGLAGTSSYEQYF
>NA|TRBV30|TRBJ2-5|TRBD2
TGTGCCTTCCAGCGGGGTGGGGAGACCCAGTACTTC
CAFQRGGETQYF
>few|TRBV6-1|TRBJ2-5|TRBD2
TGTGCCAGCAGTTCTATAGCGGGGGGAGGGGAGACCCAGTACTTC
CASSSIAGGGETQYF
>NA|TRBV28|TRBJ2-7|TRBD2
TGTGCCAGCAGTCCCGGACTAGCGGGACCACGCGAGCAGTACTTC
CASSPGLAGPREQYF
>few|TRBV19|TRBJ2-3|NA
TGTGCCAGTAAAGGGGGGCTAGGAGCAGATACGCAGTATTTT
CASKGGLGADTQYF
>NA|TRBV9|TRBJ1-6|NA
TGTGCCAGCAGCCCCCAGGATAGGGGTTCACCCCTCCACTTT
CASSPQDRGSPLHF
>few|TRBV7-2|TRBJ2-3|TRBD2
TGTGCCAGCAGCTTAGTGGGAGGGCAGGCAGATACGCAGTATTTT
CASSLVGGQADTQYF
>few|TRBV11-2|TRBJ2-3|TRBD2
TGTGCCAGCAGCTTAGCTAGCGGGAGGGCCTCCTATCGAGATACGCAGTATTTT
CASSLASGRASYRDTQYF
>large|TRBV18|TRBJ2-7|NA
TGTGCCAGCTCAAAGGGCGCGCAGACCTACGAGCAGTACTTC
CASSKGAQTYEQYF
>NA|TRBV7-9|TRBJ2-2|NA
TGTGCCAGCAGCCCCCGGGGGCGGGATCGTCGCACCGGGGAGCTGTTTTTT
CASSPRGRDRRTGELFF
>few|TRBV11-3|TRBJ2-3|TRBD2
TGTGCCAGCAGCTTAGTGGGAGGGCAGGCAGATACGCAGTATTTT
CASSLVGGQADTQYF
>medium-sized|TRBV7-2|TRBJ2-7|NA
TGTGCCAGCAGCCCACTTCGGGAGCAGTACTTC
CASSPLREQYF
>NA|TRBV2|TRBJ1-2|TRBD1
TGTGCCAGCCTAAGAACGGCCGGGACAGGCTATGGCTACACCTTC
CASLRTAGTGYGYTF
>NA|TRBV5-6|TRBJ2-2|NA
TGTGCCAGCAGCCTCTGGGCAGGGGCTTCCGGGGAGCTGTTTTTT
CASSLWAGASGELFF
>hyperexpanded|TRBV19|TRBJ2-7|NA
TGTGCCAGTAGTACAAGGACTGGTTCACCGGACGAGCAGTACTTC
CASSTRTGSPDEQYF